One and the same sample provided the 5 T cell receptor beta chains below, sequenced in a study of T cell repertoires in cytomegalovirus infection. TCRdb called the reads again in MiXCR, with one record for every CDR3 protein. The sample includes hundreds of thousands of distinct CDR3 sequences, roughly 17% of them seen just once. Sequencing input: PBMCs. Source of these receptors: a human donor in good health (CMV status not recorded). Some clones in this sample may be carry-over from other donors' samples.

This clonotype was counted ten times or more. V gene TRBV7-2 combines with J gene TRBJ2-7; D perhaps matches TRBD1 (6 bases). CDR3 length: 14 amino acids. Looked up from germline, CDR1 is SGHTA and CDR2 is FQGNSA. Trimming took 3 bases from V and 3 from J, leaving 12 bases between them. The CDR3 DNA sequence: TGTGCCAGCAGCTTGCAGGGGATGGTCTACGAGCAGTACTTC. Its protein is CASSLQGMVYEQYF.

This clonotype was found a few times. This chain links TRBV9 with TRBJ2-3; possibly TRBD1 for D (6 bases). The CDR3 is 17 residues long. Germline V gives CDR1 SGDLS, CDR2 YYNGEE. Between the trimmed V and J ends, which lost 4 bases and 0 bases, there was a span of 18 bases. The CDR3 region has the DNA TGTGCCAGCAGCCTTCGGCCCGGGACACCAAGCACAGATACGCAGTATTTT. It codes for CASSLRPGTPSTDTQYF.

The chain employs TRBV5-1 and TRBJ1-2, with TRBD1 matching over 7 bases. CDR3 length: 13 residues. CDR1 is SGHRS, CDR2 YFSETQ, per germline. J gave up 7 bases and V 0 bases, and 3 bases lay outside the gene matches. The CDR3: CASSLAPGGGYTF. DNA of the CDR3: TGCGCCAGCAGCTTGGCCCCAGGGGGTGGCTACACCTTC.

This chain joins TRBV19 and TRBJ2-1, with 7 bases matching TRBD1. Germline CDR1 LNHDA, CDR2 SQIVND (reference sequence). V dropped 5 bases and J dropped 0; count of bases not matched to a gene: 4. The CDR3 extends over 15 amino acids. The CDR3 bases are TGTGCCAGTAGTGCGACAGGGAGCTCCTACAATGAGCAGTTCTTC. Its protein is CASSATGSSYNEQFF.

The chain joins TRBV7-8 to TRBJ1-2; D unresolved. The CDR3 spans 13 residues. V was shortened by 5 bases and J by 9 bases, with 16 bases between the two germline ends. Germline CDR1 SGHVS, CDR2 FQNEAQ. CDR3 sequence: CASSPRGTNRYTF. The CDR3 DNA is TGTGCCAGCAGCCCCCGCGGCACAAATCGCTACACCTTC.